One and the same sample provided the 24 T cell receptor beta chains below, sequenced in a study of cytomegalovirus exposure and HLA in healthy donors. PCR used 60 Vbeta primers and 13 Jbeta primers. Sequencing used immunoSEQ multiplex PCR; TCRdb keeps in-frame clones, though not all of them. The sample records about 160,000 clones, approximately 81% being singletons. Material: PBMCs. The receptors stem from a man between 18 and 29 years old in good health and CMV-seropositive.

This chain connects TRBV7-2 to TRBJ1-1, with TRBD1 as a possible D gene (6 bases). The V gene lost 11 bases and the J gene lost 1 base, with 11 bases spanning the gap. The length of the CDR3 is 12 residues. Germline values: CDR1 SGHTA, CDR2 FQGNSA. CDR3 bases: TGTGCCGTCGGACAGACGAACACTGAAGCTTTCTTT. It is translated as CAVGQTNTEAFF.

V and J are TRBV18 and TRBJ1-1; D is possibly TRBD1 (5 bases). CDR3 length: 13 residues. Looked up from germline, CDR1 is KGHSH and CDR2 is LQKENI. Trimming left V 2 bases short and J 3 bases short, with 7 bases between. CDR3 amino acids: CASSPRGDTEAFF. CDR3 nucleotides: TGTGCCAGCTCACCAAGGGGCGACACTGAAGCTTTCTTT.

The chain has TRBV19 and TRBJ1-1; 10 bases agree with TRBD1. This CDR3 region has 16 residues. V gave up 5 bases and J gave up 3 bases; unmatched junction bases: 9. Per germline, CDR1 LNHDA and CDR2 SQIVND (reference sequence). The CDR3 is CASSSIPGTGDTEAFF. For the CDR3, the DNA is TGTGCCAGTAGTTCGATCCCCGGGACAGGGGACACTGAAGCTTTCTTT.

The chain uses TRBV30 and TRBJ1-5, with 8 nucleotides matching TRBD1. Germline loops: CDR1 GTSNPN, CDR2 SVGIG (reference sequence). The V segment lost 5 bases and the J segment 3 bases; nucleotides outside the gene matches: 3. The CDR3 has 13 residues. The CDR3 is CAWAGQDNQPQHF. CDR3 bases: TGTGCCTGGGCGGGACAGGACAATCAGCCCCAGCATTTT.

This chain connects TRBV7-2 to TRBJ1-2; 8 bases map to TRBD1. Germline-derived CDR1 and CDR2 are SGHTA and FQGNSA. The CDR3 runs to 15 residues. V lost 5 bases, J lost 4 bases, and 9 bases stayed unmatched. The DNA of the CDR3 is TGTGCCAGCAGCCGCCTAGGACAGGGAATCTATGGCTACACCTTC. The encoded protein is CASSRLGQGIYGYTF. The full variable domain, its missing parts supplied by reference TRBV7-2 and TRBJ1-2, is GAGVSQSPSNKVTEKGKDVELRCDPISGHTALYWYRQSLGQGLEFLIYFQGNSAPDKSGLPSDRFSAERTGGSVSTLTIQRTQQEDSAVYLCASSRLGQGIYGYTFGSGTRLTVV.

J is TRBJ2-5 and V is TRBV5-8; D is undetermined. This CDR3 has 11 residues. Germline V gene sequence: CDR1 SGHTS, CDR2 YDEGEE. Trimming took 4 bases from V and 3 from J, leaving 4 bases between them. The chain's CDR3 is CASSPEETQYF. In DNA, the CDR3 is TGTGCCAGCAGCCCGGAAGAGACCCAGTACTTC.

V is TRBV5-6 and J is TRBJ1-1, with D possibly being TRBD1 (6 bases). Trimming pared 0 bases from V and 6 bases from J, leaving 15 bases between. Germline V CDR1 and CDR2: SGHDT, YYEEEE. The CDR3 extends over 15 amino acids. CDR3: CASSLVGRGASEAFF. The CDR3 bases are TGTGCCAGCAGCTTGGTTGGGAGGGGGGCTTCTGAAGCTTTCTTT. Full variable domain (remainder filled in from reference TRBV5-6 and TRBJ1-1): DAGVTQSPTHLIKTRGQQVTLRCSPKSGHDTVSWYQQALGQGPQFIFQYYEEEERQRGNFPDRFSGHQFPNYSSELNVNALLLGDSALYLCASSLVGRGASEAFFGQGTRLTVV.

This clone was picked up one time. The V call is TRBV2, the J call TRBJ2-7; D is possibly TRBD1 (6 bases). Between the trimmed V and J ends, which lost 6 bases and 3 bases, there was a span of 15 bases. Germline assignment: CDR1 SNHLY and CDR2 FYNNEI. The CDR3 contains 14 residues. The DNA of the CDR3 is TGTGCCAGCAGGGCACAGGGTACTATCTACGAGCAGTACTTC. This gives the protein CASRAQGTIYEQYF.

CDR3 bases: TGTGCCTGGAGCATTCAAATGACTAGCGGGGGGGAGACCCAGTACTTC. It yields the protein CAWSIQMTSGGETQYF. The rearrangement links TRBV30 to TRBJ2-5, with TRBD2 identical over 13 bases. Losses at the gene ends were 3 bases for V and 5 bases for J; bases not matched to a gene: 9. The CDR3 loop spans 16 amino acids. Germline values: CDR1 GTSNPN, CDR2 SVGIG (reference sequence).

The chain recombines TRBV4-3 with TRBJ2-3; TRBD2 agrees at 13 bases. Germline V gene lookup returns CDR1 LGHNA and CDR2 YSLEER. V lost 3 bases and J lost 4; bases outside the gene matches: 4. The CDR3 is 16 residues long. CDR3 nucleotide sequence: TGCGCCAGCAGCCAGGGACTAGCGGGGAGGCCAGATACGCAGTATTTT. Protein sequence: CASSQGLAGRPDTQYF.

CDR3 residues: CASSSVSPTEAFF. The CDR3 DNA sequence: TGTGCCAGCAGCTCAGTCTCACCCACTGAAGCTTTCTTT. The chain joins TRBV7-8 to TRBJ1-1; D remains unclear. CDR3 length: 13 amino acids. V lost 4 bases to trimming and J lost 4 bases, with 10 bases between them. Germline CDR1 and CDR2: SGHVS and FQNEAQ. The full variable domain, its missing parts supplied by reference TRBV7-8 and TRBJ1-1, is GAGVSQSPRYKVAKRGQDVALRCDPISGHVSLFWYQQALGQGPEFLTYFQNEAQLDKSGLPSDRFFAERPEGSVSTLKIQRTQQEDSAVYLCASSSVSPTEAFFGQGTRLTVV.

This clone was counted a single time. The chain has TRBV7-9 and TRBJ1-1, with TRBD1 matching over 8 bases. CDR3 length equals 15 residues. Per germline, CDR1 SEHNR and CDR2 FQNEAQ (reference sequence). Trimming removed 5 bases from V and 4 bases from J; junction bases left unmatched: 9. The CDR3 is CASSQPDTGGTEAFF. CDR3 in DNA: TGTGCCAGCAGCCAGCCGGATACAGGGGGCACTGAAGCTTTCTTT.

The chain carries TRBV9 and TRBJ1-1; the D gene is possibly TRBD1 (5 bases). V shed 0 bases and J shed 6 bases, with 21 bases lying between them. CDR1 and CDR2 (germline): SGDLS, YYNGEE. The CDR3 totals 17 residues. This chain's CDR3 is CASSVVRLTGREAEAFF. DNA of the CDR3: TGTGCCAGCAGCGTAGTACGGTTGACGGGGCGGGAGGCTGAAGCTTTCTTT. Drawing the rest from reference TRBV9 and TRBJ1-1, the complete variable domain is DSGVTQTPKHLITATGQRVTLRCSPRSGDLSVYWYQQSLDQGLQFLIQYYNGEERAKGNILERFSAQQFPDLHSELNLSSLELGDSALYFCASSVVRLTGREAEAFFGQGTRLTVV.

V gene TRBV5-4 combines with J gene TRBJ1-1; maybe TRBD1 (5 bases). With 3 bases removed from V and 0 bases from J, the gap between germline ends came to 6 bases. Germline V gene lookup returns CDR1 SGHNT and CDR2 YYREEE (reference sequence). The CDR3 loop spans 13 amino acids. The CDR3 spells CASSSTVNTEAFF. The CDR3 DNA reads TGTGCCAGCAGCTCGACAGTGAACACTGAAGCTTTCTTT.

This chain connects TRBV4-3 to TRBJ1-5; 8 nucleotides align to TRBD1. CDR3 length equals 16 residues. The V gene end was trimmed by 0 bases and the J gene end by 7 bases; junction bases not matched to a gene: 8. CDR1 is LGHNA and CDR2 is YSLEER in the germline V gene. The CDR3 region is CASSQDLGQVIQPQHF. CDR3 DNA sequence: TGCGCCAGCAGCCAAGATCTGGGACAGGTTATCCAGCCCCAGCATTTT.

The gene calls are TRBV30 and TRBJ2-2; D remains unclear. This CDR3 is 14 amino acids long. Looked up from germline, CDR1 is GTSNPN and CDR2 is SVGIG (reference sequence). Deletions cut 4 bases from V and 4 bases from J, with 13 bases between. This CDR3 is CAWTQEVGTGELFF. CDR3 DNA: TGTGCCTGGACCCAGGAAGTCGGCACCGGGGAGCTGTTTTTT.

This clone came up a few times. This chain connects TRBV6-1 to TRBJ1-6, with no clear D. Trimming took off 0 bases at V and 7 bases at J, with 13 bases between the two ends. CDR1 MNHNS and CDR2 SASEGT come from the germline V gene. This CDR3 is built from 16 residues. The chain's CDR3 is CASSEASRGNNSPLHF. CDR3 in DNA: TGTGCCAGCAGTGAAGCGAGCCGGGGTAACAATTCACCCCTCCACTTT.

The chain joins TRBV7-9 to TRBJ2-1; D unresolved. V was pared by 2 bases and J by 0 bases, with 20 bases between. The germline CDR1 and CDR2 sequences are SEHNR and FQNEAQ (reference sequence). The CDR3 extends over 19 amino acids. This chain's CDR3 is CASSLLRPAVASSYNEQFF. As DNA, the CDR3 is TGTGCCAGCAGCTTACTCCGCCCCGCGGTCGCGAGCTCCTACAATGAGCAGTTCTTC.

About this clone itself: Other DNA sequences in the same sample also yield this CDR3. This chain links TRBV7-2 with TRBJ2-2, with TRBD2 matching over 8 bases. Per the germline V gene, CDR1 is SGHTA and CDR2 is FQGNSA. With V trimmed by 1 base and J by 8 bases, 9 bases remained unmatched. The CDR3 totals 16 residues. Written as DNA, the CDR3 is TGTGCCAGCAGCTTAGTTAGCGGGGAGGCCTCGGGGGAGCTGTTTTTT. Translation gives CASSLVSGEASGELFF.

This clone was recorded only once. The chain employs TRBV7-3 and TRBJ2-1; D might be TRBD1 (6 bases). With 5 bases removed from V and 6 bases from J, the gap between germline ends came to 8 bases. Germline V CDR1 and CDR2: SGHTA, FQGTGA. The CDR3 is 12 residues long. The CDR3 reads CASSPTGNEQFF. The CDR3 DNA sequence: TGTGCCAGCAGCCCGACAGGCAATGAGCAGTTCTTC.

To note about this clone: Other DNA sequences in the sample encode the same CDR3. The chain is built from TRBV7-6 and TRBJ2-5; D not certain. The CDR3 has 14 amino acids. V was clipped by 2 bases and J by 5 bases, with 12 bases between them. Germline values: CDR1 SGHVS, CDR2 FNYEAQ. The DNA for the CDR3 is TGTGCCAGCAGCTTACTGTCGCGGCGGGAGACCCAGTACTTC. It yields the protein CASSLLSRRETQYF.

This clone showed up just a few times. The chain employs TRBV9 and TRBJ2-3, with a tentative D call TRBD1 (5 bases). CDR1 SGDLS and CDR2 YYNGEE come from the germline V gene. With 2 bases removed from V and 0 bases from J, the gap between germline ends came to 10 bases. CDR3 length: 15 amino acids. The CDR3 sequence: CASSVRGYSTDTQYF. The CDR3 DNA reads TGTGCCAGCAGCGTTAGGGGATACAGCACAGATACGCAGTATTTT.

The CDR3 region is CASSQASGGHYNEQFF. CDR3 DNA: TGCGCCAGCAGCCAAGCTAGCGGGGGCCACTACAATGAGCAGTTCTTC. The chain employs TRBV4-1 and TRBJ2-1, with TRBD2 identical over 10 bases. This CDR3 has 16 residues. CDR1 is MGHRA, CDR2 YSYEKL, per germline. V lost 1 base, J lost 3 bases, and 3 bases stayed unmatched.

CDR3 bases: TGTGCCAGCAGCGTTCGGGATCCAGCCCCTGAAGCTTTCTTT. Its translation: CASSVRDPAPEAFF. The chain carries TRBV9 and TRBJ1-1, with unresolved D. The CDR3 loop spans 14 amino acids. With 2 bases removed from V and 6 bases from J, the gap between germline ends came to 14 bases. Germline CDR1 reads SGDLS; CDR2 reads YYNGEE.